The T cell receptor (beta chain) under discussion was sequenced for a study of cytomegalovirus exposure and HLA in healthy donors. Turning to this clone: Antigen unknown.

Study-wide points: Being productive about 87% or about 30% of the time was typical of most TCR beta V segments in an earlier analysis.

This PCR relied on a set of 60 Vbeta primers and 13 Jbeta primers. Sequenced by immunoSEQ multiplex PCR; TCRdb stores in-frame clones only, minus some. The table lists 99,000 or so clones, about 80% of them singletons. Germline-derived CDR1 and CDR2 are MNHNS and SASEGT. CDR3 length: 16 amino acids. V was pared by 0 bases and J by 7 bases, with 8 bases of the junction left unmatched. Material for sequencing was PBMCs. This clonotype originated in a man aged 30-40 years in good health and CMV-seronegative. V gene TRBV6-1 combines with J gene TRBJ2-3; 9 bases match TRBD2. In DNA form, the CDR3 reads TGTGCCAGCAGTGAAGCTTGGGCGGGGGGGCCAAATACGCAGTATTTT. This sequence encodes CASSEAWAGGPNTQYF.